One sample yielded the 22 T cell receptor beta chains listed below, sequenced in a study of T cell responses to AZD1222 COVID-19 vaccine. Clones were sequenced by immunoSEQ multiplex PCR, and TCRdb holds only the in-frame ones, with some missing. Among approximately 74,000 clones listed, 80% to 90% were seen once. Sequenced here: peripheral blood, sampled on day 0 of AZD1222 vaccination. These receptor sequences come from an adult in good health.

This chain joins TRBV7-9 and TRBJ1-1; D ambiguous. This CDR3 region has 14 residues. Germline CDR1 and CDR2: SEHNR and FQNEAQ (reference sequence). The V gene lost 1 base and the J gene lost 0 bases, with 6 bases spanning the gap. This CDR3 is CASSLGTVNTEAFF. The CDR3 DNA is TGTGCCAGCAGCTTAGGGACGGTGAACACTGAAGCTTTCTTT. Based on the CDR3 plus reference TRBV7-9 and TRBJ1-1, the full variable domain is DTGVSQNPRHKITKRGQNVTFRCDPISEHNRLYWYRQTLGQGPEFLTYFQNEAQLEKSRLLSDRFSAERPKGSFSTLEIQRTEQGDSAMYLCASSLGTVNTEAFFGQGTRLTVV.

The chain couples TRBV14 to TRBJ1-6; no clear D gene. The V gene lost 0 bases and the J gene lost 5 bases, with 5 bases spanning the gap. CDR1 SGHDN and CDR2 FVKESK come from the germline V gene. The CDR3 extends over 14 amino acids. The CDR3 DNA sequence: TGTGCCAGCAGCCAAGACGGGAATAATTCACCCCTCCACTTT. Protein: CASSQDGNNSPLHF.

The chain is built from TRBV23-1 and TRBJ2-1, with a tentative D call TRBD1 (6 bases). TRBV23-1 is sorted into the ORF group, with uncertain function. The ends were cut back, 0 bases at V and 2 bases at J, with 11 bases in the middle. This CDR3 contains 16 residues. The CDR3 sequence: CASSQSYRVTYNEQFF. CDR3 DNA sequence: TGCGCCAGCAGTCAATCTTACAGGGTCACCTACAATGAGCAGTTCTTC.

This clone appeared a few times. This rearrangement joins TRBV19 to TRBJ1-5; the match to TRBD1 covers 10 bases. This CDR3 region has 14 residues. V was pared by 9 bases and J by 4 bases, with 6 bases of the junction left unmatched. Germline values: CDR1 LNHDA, CDR2 SQIVND (reference sequence). The CDR3 loop is CASQKDRGNQPQHF. CDR3 DNA: TGTGCCAGCCAAAAGGACAGGGGGAATCAGCCCCAGCATTTT. The whole variable domain, remainder taken from reference TRBV19 and TRBJ1-5, is DGGITQSPKYLFRKEGQNVTLSCEQNLNHDAMYWYRQDPGQGLRLIYYSQIVNDFQKGDIAEGYSVSREKKESFPLTVTSAQKNPTAFYLCASQKDRGNQPQHFGDGTRLSIL.

The rearrangement uses TRBV14 and TRBJ2-1; unclear D gene. Germline V lookup: CDR1 SGHDN, CDR2 FVKESK. CDR3 length: 15 amino acids. Trimming removed 3 bases from V and 7 bases from J, with 16 bases in between. For the CDR3, the DNA is TGTGCCAGCAGCCACGTCGACGAGCAGTTGAATGAGCAGTTCTTC. Amino acids: CASSHVDEQLNEQFF.

CDR3: CASSEGGGSNTEAFF. The CDR3 bases are TGTGCCAGCAGCGAGGGTGGGGGTTCGAACACTGAAGCTTTCTTT. V gene TRBV5-4 combines with J gene TRBJ1-1, with a weak D call TRBD1 (5 bases). Trimming removed 4 bases at V and 1 base at J, with 14 bases between. This CDR3 is 15 amino acids long. Germline CDR1 and CDR2: SGHNT and YYREEE (reference sequence).

The V gene is TRBV9, the J gene TRBJ2-5; 7 nucleotides align to TRBD2. Germline V gene sequence: CDR1 SGDLS, CDR2 YYNGEE. There are 13 residues in the CDR3. After removal of 4 bases from V and 5 bases from J, the junction contained 5 bases not matched to a gene. The chain's CDR3 is CASSSTSDETQYF. CDR3 DNA: TGTGCCAGCAGCTCCACTAGCGATGAGACCCAGTACTTC.

This clone was recorded only once. The chain employs TRBV19 and TRBJ2-3; D not certain. The V gene lost 3 bases and the J gene lost 4 bases, with 14 bases spanning the gap. Germline CDR1 is LNHDA and CDR2 is SQIVND (reference sequence). The CDR3 is 15 residues long. The chain's CDR3 is CASSISQAGADTQYF. CDR3 nucleotide sequence: TGTGCCAGTAGTATCTCTCAAGCTGGGGCAGATACGCAGTATTTT.

V and J are TRBV18 and TRBJ2-2; the match to TRBD2 covers 8 bases. CDR1 is KGHSH and CDR2 is LQKENI in the germline V gene. Trimming at V came to 5 bases and at J to 2 bases, leaving 10 bases not matched to a gene. This CDR3 is built from 17 residues. The CDR3 spells CASSASGTRANTGELFF. The CDR3 DNA sequence: TGTGCCAGCTCAGCATCCGGGACTAGGGCTAACACCGGGGAGCTGTTTTTT.

This chain uses TRBV10-1 with TRBJ1-1; D is undetermined. CDR1 and CDR2 from the germline V gene are WNHNN and SYGVQD (reference sequence). Deletions cut 4 bases from V and 3 bases from J, with 9 bases between. The CDR3 spans 13 residues. CDR3: CASSANQDTEAFF. In nucleotides, the CDR3 is TGCGCCAGCAGTGCCAACCAGGACACTGAAGCTTTCTTT.

CDR3 bases: TGTGCCAGCAGTATACATTCCGAGAGGGGTTCCCATGAGCAGTTCTTC. It codes for CASSIHSERGSHEQFF. The gene calls are TRBV28 and TRBJ2-1; TRBD1 or TRBD2 may be the D gene (5 bases each). Deletions cut 5 bases from V and 8 bases from J, with 22 bases between. CDR3 length: 16 amino acids. The germline CDR1 and CDR2 sequences are MDHEN and SYDVKM.

This clone showed up just a few times. The chain recombines TRBV6-4 with TRBJ2-2, with 9 positions matching TRBD1. The CDR3 extends over 15 amino acids. After removal of 5 bases from V and 4 bases from J, the junction contained 5 bases not matched to a gene. The germline CDR1 and CDR2 sequences are MRHNA and SNTAGT. CDR3 nucleotides: TGTGCCAGCAGTAGACAGGGGGACGGCACCGGGGAGCTGTTTTTT. Encoded protein: CASSRQGDGTGELFF.

The rearrangement uses TRBV13 and TRBJ1-6; no clear D. Germline CDR1 PRHDT, CDR2 FYEKMQ (reference sequence). Trimming shortened V by 5 bases and J by 8 bases, and 16 bases separated the two germline ends. This CDR3 has 15 residues. The CDR3 region is CASSHMMDGDSPLHF. DNA of the CDR3: TGTGCCAGCAGCCATATGATGGACGGTGATTCACCCCTCCACTTT.

Only one count was recorded for this clone. The chain combines TRBV7-3 with TRBJ2-1; tentatively, D is TRBD2 (6 bases). V lost 6 bases to trimming and J lost 5 bases, with 14 bases between them. The CDR3 is 14 residues long. Germline V gives CDR1 SGHTA, CDR2 FQGTGA. CDR3 coding DNA: TGTGCCAGCAGTCCTGGACTAAGTAACAATGAGCAGTTCTTC. It specifies CASSPGLSNNEQFF.

V gene TRBV15 combines with J gene TRBJ1-2, with 8 nucleotides matching TRBD1. CDR1 and CDR2 from the germline V gene are LNHNV and YYDKDF (reference sequence). The CDR3 is 15 residues long. The V segment lost 4 bases and the J segment 4 bases; nucleotides outside the gene matches: 8. This CDR3 reads CATSIRQGSGYGYTF. For the CDR3, the DNA is TGTGCCACCAGCATACGACAGGGGTCGGGCTATGGCTACACCTTC.

As regards this clone: An end of the junction does not agree with germline; a read error may underlie this. This rearrangement joins TRBV7-2 to TRBJ2-7; the D is unclear. The CDR3 runs 13 residues. Germline assignment: CDR1 SGHTA and CDR2 FQGNSA. CDR3 protein: CASSFPWSQTKVF. The CDR3 DNA sequence: TGTGCCAGCAGCTTCCCATGGTCACAAACCAAAGTCTTC. The complete variable domain, with remaining parts taken from reference TRBV7-2 and TRBJ2-7, reads GAGVSQSPSNKVTEKGKDVELRCDPISGHTALYWYRQSLGQGLEFLIYFQGNSAPDKSGLPSDRFSAERTGGSVSTLTIQRTQQEDSAVYLCASSFPWSQTKVFGPGTRLTVT.

This chain uses TRBV28 with TRBJ2-7; tentative D call: TRBD1 (5 bases). Trimming took 7 bases from V and 0 from J, leaving 28 bases between them. CDR1 MDHEN and CDR2 SYDVKM come from the germline V gene. The CDR3 is 19 residues long. CDR3 coding DNA: TGTGCCAGCACCCCTATTTTGGCACCCCGACAGACTTTCTCCTACGAGCAGTACTTC. It yields the protein CASTPILAPRQTFSYEQYF.

This chain connects TRBV20-1 to TRBJ2-1; D unresolved. The CDR3 covers 10 residues. Germline V gene lookup returns CDR1 DFQATT and CDR2 SNEGSKA (reference sequence). CDR3 amino acids: CRGRHNEQFF. CDR3 sequence (DNA): TGCAGGGGCCGTCACAATGAGCAGTTCTTC.

J is TRBJ1-1 and V is TRBV7-3, with D possibly matching TRBD1 (5 bases). Trimming stripped 5 bases from V and 3 bases from J, with 13 bases between. The CDR3 totals 14 residues. CDR1 is SGHTA, CDR2 FQGTGA, per germline. CDR3 protein: CASSTHSGDTEAFF. As DNA, the CDR3 is TGTGCCAGCAGCACACACTCGGGGGACACTGAAGCTTTCTTT.

The CDR3 DNA reads TGTGCCAGCAGTGAAGGACTAGCTGTTAGCACAGATACGCAGTATTTT. Its protein product is CASSEGLAVSTDTQYF. V usage is TRBV2 and J usage is TRBJ2-3; TRBD2 agrees at 7 bases. The germline V gene has CDR1 SNHLY and CDR2 FYNNEI. The V gene end was trimmed by 1 base and the J gene end by 0 bases; junction bases not matched to a gene: 4. The CDR3 runs to 16 residues.

The rearrangement uses TRBV19 and TRBJ2-7; TRBD1 aligns across 11 bases. Germline V gene lookup returns CDR1 LNHDA and CDR2 SQIVND (reference sequence). CDR3 length: 15 amino acids. J was trimmed by 8 bases and V by 7 bases; bases with no gene match: 13. In DNA form, the CDR3 reads TGTGCCAGTAAACCCGGGACAGGGGGTTTTTACAAGCAGTACTTC. This sequence encodes CASKPGTGGFYKQYF. The full variable domain, with the rest looked up from reference TRBV19 and TRBJ2-7, is DGGITQSPKYLFRKEGQNVTLSCEQNLNHDAMYWYRQDPGQGLRLIYYSQIVNDFQKGDIAEGYSVSREKKESFPLTVTSAQKNPTAFYLCASKPGTGGFYKQYFGPGTRLTVT.

The V call is TRBV10-3, the J call TRBJ1-5, with TRBD1 as a possible D gene (5 bases). CDR1 is ENHRY, CDR2 SYGVKD, per germline. This CDR3 spans 14 amino acids. The V gene lost 0 bases and the J gene lost 3 bases, with 6 bases spanning the gap. The CDR3 protein is CAISESGANQPQHF. The DNA for the CDR3 is TGTGCCATCAGTGAGTCAGGGGCCAATCAGCCCCAGCATTTT.